The text below deals with one T cell receptor (beta chain). Germline CDR1 and CDR2: SGHTA and FQGNSA. The CDR3 is made up of 14 amino acids. V lost 1 base and J lost 5, with 11 bases in between. Clones were sequenced by immunoSEQ multiplex PCR, and TCRdb holds only the in-frame ones, with some missing. The sample lists about 52,000 clones, around 85% seen once, with around 15% in the top ten. The sample comes from a study of OX40 agonist ivuxolimab in advanced cancers. This sequence was found in an adult with an advanced solid tumor such as melanoma, head and neck, liver or kidney cancer. The chain uses TRBV7-2 and TRBJ1-1; D ambiguous. The specimen was CD4+ or CD8+ T cells sorted from blood, collected in a trial of the OX40 agonist ivuxolimab. The CDR3 sequence is CASSLGQAFTEAFF. In nucleotides, the CDR3 is TGTGCCAGCAGCTTAGGGCAGGCCTTTACTGAAGCTTTCTTT.